The 25 T cell receptor beta chains below all came from one sample that was sequenced in a study of T cell changes during pregnancy in multiple sclerosis. Sequencing used immunoSEQ multiplex PCR; TCRdb keeps in-frame clones, though not all of them. Of approximately 69,000 clones in the sample, about 91% were seen once. This specimen was CD4+ T cells from peripheral blood mononuclear cells, taken in the third trimester of pregnancy. Receptor source: a female donor in good health, enrolled as a control in a pregnancy study.

The chain combines TRBV6-1 with TRBJ1-2; 7 positions match TRBD1. The germline V gene encodes CDR1 MNHNS and CDR2 SASEGT. The CDR3 sequence is 13 residues long. V shed 8 bases, J shed 1 base, and the junction held 4 bases outside the gene matches. The CDR3 DNA is TGTGCCAGCTGGGACAGCTTTAACTATGGCTACACCTTC. Encoded protein: CASWDSFNYGYTF.

V usage is TRBV7-2 and J usage is TRBJ1-1, with 7 bases fitting TRBD1. With V trimmed by 5 bases and J by 2 bases, 11 bases remained unmatched. Germline V gene data show CDR1 as SGHTA and CDR2 as FQGNSA. CDR3 size: 16 residues. CDR3 region: CASSPLGGALNTEAFF. In nucleotides, the CDR3 is TGTGCCAGCAGCCCTTTAGGGGGCGCGCTTAACACTGAAGCTTTCTTT.

The chain joins TRBV2 to TRBJ1-5; TRBD1 aligns across 8 bases. V lost 6 bases, J lost 0 bases, and 4 bases stayed unmatched. Germline V lookup: CDR1 SNHLY, CDR2 FYNNEI. The length of the CDR3 is 15 residues. CDR3 in amino acids: CASRRQGISNQPQHF. The CDR3 bases are TGTGCCAGCAGGCGACAGGGGATTAGCAATCAGCCCCAGCATTTT.

A word on this clone: A read error may produce the germline difference seen at one junction end. The chain links TRBV7-7 to TRBJ2-3; D gene uncertain. Germline V gene sequence: CDR1 SSHAT, CDR2 FNYEAQ (reference sequence). This CDR3 contains 14 residues. CDR3 amino acids: CASSLDSTPDTQYF. CDR3 sequence (DNA): TGTGCTAGCAGCTTAGACTCCACCCCAGATACGCAGTATTTT.

The chain uses TRBV5-4 and TRBJ2-1; TRBD2 aligns across 10 bases. Germline lookup yields CDR1 SGHNT and CDR2 YYREEE (reference sequence). The CDR3 is made up of 16 amino acids. V was pared by 4 bases and J by 10 bases, with 14 bases of the junction left unmatched. In DNA, the CDR3 is TGTGCCAGCAGCCCTCCTAGCGGGGGCACCCCCTTAGAGCAGTTCTTC. It yields the protein CASSPPSGGTPLEQFF.

The chain recombines TRBV7-3 with TRBJ2-2; 7 bases agree with TRBD1. The CDR3 runs to 13 residues. Looked up from germline, CDR1 is SGHTA and CDR2 is FQGTGA. The junction had 4 bases not matched to a gene; V was cut back by 5 bases and J by 7 bases. CDR3 nucleotide sequence: TGTGCCAGCAGCAGGGGGCAGGGCGGGGAGCTGTTTTTT. Its protein product is CASSRGQGGELFF.

This chain links TRBV6-5 with TRBJ2-7, with TRBD2 matching over 7 bases. V gave up 6 bases and J gave up 5 bases; unmatched junction bases: 4. The CDR3 covers 12 residues. From germline, CDR1 is MNHEY and CDR2 SVGAGI. CDR3 residues: CASSGAGNEQYF. The CDR3 nucleotides read TGTGCCAGCAGCGGAGCGGGGAACGAGCAGTACTTC.

The rearrangement joins TRBV7-2 to TRBJ1-3; 8 nucleotides agree with TRBD1. Germline V gene lookup returns CDR1 SGHTA and CDR2 FQGNSA. With 3 bases clipped from V and 4 bases from J, the junction kept 5 bases outside the gene matches. The CDR3 is made up of 15 amino acids. Written as DNA, the CDR3 is TGTGCCAGCAGCTTCGCAGGGGGCACGGGAAACACCATATATTTT. Translating it yields CASSFAGGTGNTIYF.

In this sample, this clone turned up once. This chain links TRBV6-5 with TRBJ1-2; TRBD1 matches at 9 bases. J was trimmed by 4 bases and V by 6 bases; bases with no gene match: 9. Germline assignment: CDR1 MNHEY and CDR2 SVGAGI. The CDR3 has 15 residues. DNA for the CDR3: TGTGCCAGCAGGCCCTTTCTACAGGGGGCCTATGGCTACACCTTC. Protein product: CASRPFLQGAYGYTF.

V and J are TRBV10-3 and TRBJ1-4, with 9 bases lining up with TRBD1. V lost 11 bases and J lost 8; bases outside the gene matches: 9. The CDR3 is 13 amino acids. CDR1 ENHRY and CDR2 SYGVKD come from the germline V gene. The CDR3 DNA follows: TGTGCCGTCAACCGGGACAGGGAAGAAAAACTGTTTTTT. Its translation is CAVNRDREEKLFF.

The chain's CDR3 is CASSPPWGQAFNEQFF. CDR3 in DNA: TGTGCCAGCTCACCTCCCTGGGGACAGGCTTTCAATGAGCAGTTCTTC. This chain links TRBV18 with TRBJ2-1; 8 bases agree with TRBD1. Germline CDR1 reads KGHSH; CDR2 reads LQKENI. This CDR3 has 16 amino acids. Trimming removed 3 bases from V and 6 bases from J; junction bases left unmatched: 10.

V gene TRBV28 combines with J gene TRBJ1-4; 8 bases are shared with TRBD1. Germline assignment: CDR1 MDHEN and CDR2 SYDVKM. CDR3 length equals 15 residues. The junction had 10 bases not matched to a gene; V was cut back by 5 bases and J by 8 bases. The CDR3 bases are TGTGCCAGCAGTGCCCCGACAGGGGTCGGGGAAAAACTGTTTTTT. Encoded protein: CASSAPTGVGEKLFF.

The rearrangement links TRBV7-3 to TRBJ2-1; TRBD1 matches at 7 bases. The trim removed 4 bases at V and 7 bases at J, leaving 13 bases unmatched. The CDR3 has 16 residues. Per germline, CDR1 SGHTA and CDR2 FQGTGA. The CDR3 DNA reads TGTGCCAGCAGCTCTGCCCGACAGGGTAGAGAGAATGAGCAGTTCTTC. This sequence encodes CASSSARQGRENEQFF.

CDR3 sequence (DNA): TGTGCCAGCAGCCCAGGGTTTGGGTTTGGTGAAAAACTGTTTTTT. It is translated as CASSPGFGFGEKLFF. This chain joins TRBV11-3 and TRBJ1-4, with D perhaps matching TRBD1 (5 bases). CDR1 and CDR2 (germline): SGHNT, YENEEA. V was cut by 5 bases and J by 7 bases, with 17 bases left in between. The CDR3 totals 15 residues.

The gene calls are TRBV18 and TRBJ2-5, with no clear D. V was pared by 0 bases and J by 1 base, with 9 bases between. Germline-derived CDR1 and CDR2 are KGHSH and LQKENI. The CDR3 sequence is 15 residues long. As DNA, the CDR3 is TGTGCCAGCTCACCACCGATGGCCTCCCAAGAGACCCAGTACTTC. Amino acid sequence: CASSPPMASQETQYF.

The chain has TRBV7-9 and TRBJ2-4; D is unresolved. This CDR3 spans 13 amino acids. Germline assignment: CDR1 SEHNR and CDR2 FQNEAQ (reference sequence). Trimming pared 3 bases from V and 9 bases from J, leaving 12 bases between. The CDR3 here is CASSFGPTSIQYF. CDR3 DNA sequence: TGTGCCAGCAGCTTTGGGCCCACCAGCATTCAGTACTTC.

The chain combines TRBV11-2 with TRBJ2-4; the match to TRBD1 covers 7 bases. Germline V lookup: CDR1 SGHAT, CDR2 FQNNGV. This CDR3 is 14 amino acids long. Losses at the gene ends were 4 bases for V and 5 bases for J; bases not matched to a gene: 5. Here the CDR3 DNA reads TGTGCCAGCAGCTCCCGACAGGGAGAAAACATTCAGTACTTC. It specifies CASSSRQGENIQYF.

The gene calls are TRBV18 and TRBJ1-5, with D possibly being TRBD1 (6 bases). V lost 0 bases to trimming and J lost 5 bases, with 8 bases between them. The CDR3 spans 14 residues. Germline CDR1 is KGHSH and CDR2 is LQKENI. The CDR3 sequence is CASSPPGADQPQHF. The DNA of the CDR3 is TGTGCCAGCTCACCACCGGGGGCAGATCAGCCCCAGCATTTT. Variable domain in full (rest from reference TRBV18 and TRBJ1-5): NAGVMQNPRHLVRRRGQEARLRCSPMKGHSHVYWYRQLPEEGLKFMVYLQKENIIDESGMPKERFSAEFPKEGPSILRIQQVVRGDSAAYFCASSPPGADQPQHFGDGTRLSIL.

The V call is TRBV19, the J call TRBJ2-7; TRBD1 matches 8 bases. This CDR3 is 14 amino acids long. Germline loops: CDR1 LNHDA, CDR2 SQIVND (reference sequence). Trimming removed 6 bases from V and 0 bases from J; junction bases left unmatched: 4. The CDR3 loop reads CASSFDRGSYEQYF. CDR3 sequence (DNA): TGTGCCAGTAGCTTCGACAGGGGCTCCTACGAGCAGTACTTC.

CDR3 residues: CASRHVWGTTNTEAFF. The CDR3 DNA sequence: TGTGCCAGTAGACATGTCTGGGGGACAACGAACACTGAAGCTTTCTTT. The rearrangement uses TRBV19 and TRBJ1-1; the D gene is possibly TRBD1 (6 bases). The CDR3 is 16 amino acids. Trimming stripped 6 bases from V and 1 base from J, with 18 bases between. Germline CDR1 reads LNHDA; CDR2 reads SQIVND (reference sequence).

The DNA of the CDR3 is TGTGCTAGTGCCCAGGGGGCAGATACGCAGTATTTT. This gives the protein CASAQGADTQYF. The chain is built from TRBV12-5 and TRBJ2-3, with 7 bases lining up with TRBD1. The CDR3 loop spans 12 amino acids. V dropped 7 bases and J dropped 4; count of bases not matched to a gene: 2. CDR1 and CDR2 from the germline V gene are LGHNT and FRNRAP.

V usage is TRBV30 and J usage is TRBJ1-2; D is possibly TRBD1 (5 bases). The length of the CDR3 is 11 residues. Germline CDR1 and CDR2: GTSNPN and SVGIG (reference sequence). The V end was cut by 4 bases, the J end by 5 bases, with 8 bases between. The DNA for the CDR3 is TGTGCCTGGACAGGGTCATATGGCTACACCTTC. The encoded protein is CAWTGSYGYTF.

The chain has TRBV6-5 and TRBJ1-2; D not resolved. Deletions cut 5 bases from V and 8 bases from J, with 15 bases between. There are 13 residues in the CDR3. Germline-derived CDR1 and CDR2 are MNHEY and SVGAGI. DNA for the CDR3: TGTGCCAGCAGTGACGGAGGAGCTTGGGGCTACACCTTC. It specifies CASSDGGAWGYTF.

The chain combines TRBV18 with TRBJ2-3; D might be TRBD1 (7 bases). The CDR3 is 15 amino acids. The germline CDR1 and CDR2 sequences are KGHSH and LQKENI. Trimming took 6 bases from V and 2 from J, leaving 15 bases between them. The DNA of the CDR3 is TGTGCCAGCTCCCCCCAGGGGGGTCTCACAGATACGCAGTATTTT. Translation: CASSPQGGLTDTQYF.

The chain links TRBV30 to TRBJ1-3; no clear D gene. From germline, CDR1 is GTSNPN and CDR2 SVGIG (reference sequence). CDR3 size: 17 residues. The germline V and J ends were trimmed by 5 bases and 0 bases, with 20 bases remaining between them. CDR3 in DNA: TGTGCCTGGGCCCCAAACAGAGCTTACAGCTCTGGAAACACCATATATTTT. Translation: CAWAPNRAYSSGNTIYF.